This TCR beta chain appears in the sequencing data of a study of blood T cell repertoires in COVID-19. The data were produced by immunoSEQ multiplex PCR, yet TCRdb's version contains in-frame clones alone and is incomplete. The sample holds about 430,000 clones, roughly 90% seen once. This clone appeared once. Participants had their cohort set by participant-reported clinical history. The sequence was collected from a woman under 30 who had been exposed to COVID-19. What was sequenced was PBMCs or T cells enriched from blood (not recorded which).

CDR3 loop: CASSSGTGANIYNEQFF. The CDR3, as DNA: TGTGCCAGCAGCTCGGGGACAGGGGCGAATATCTACAATGAGCAGTTCTTC. The genes are TRBV7-3 and TRBJ2-1; 10 positions match TRBD1. This CDR3 comprises 17 residues. From germline, CDR1 is SGHTA and CDR2 FQGTGA. Trimming at V came to 4 bases and at J to 3 bases, leaving 9 bases not matched to a gene.